The source of this T cell receptor (beta chain) is a study of T cells in localized non-small cell lung cancer (dated by TCRdb to 2018 to 2021). Describing the broader study: The study analyzed T cell repertoires of under 250 early-stage NSCLC patients, comparing tumors and uninvolved tumor-adjacent lungs. The cohort comprised 236 treatment-naïve NSCLC patients with resected, localized lung tumors. Of the NSCLC patients, 129 were male and some 97 were female, and the mean age was approximately 66 years.

TCR beta CDR3 regions were sequenced from DNA using the immunoSEQ Assay. From the authors' description of their analysis: T cell density was computed as TCR beta template counts normalized to usable DNA estimated by amplifying housekeeping genes. Richness was estimated using the preseqR package, with extrapolation to 400,000 templates for PBMC samples and to 120,000 templates for tissue samples. Clonality was defined by subtracting Pielou's evenness from one. Differential abundance testing on productive amino-acid clonotypes, with a minimum total count of 5 and an alpha of 0.1, was used to identify tissue-enriched TCRs. Repertoire overlap between compartments was quantified with the Jaccard Index and Morisita Overlap Index. GLIPH clustered TCR beta CDR3s with public tetramer-defined viral CDR3s; viral motifs required at least three viral sequences plus V-gene enrichment. Imported from immuneACCESS, the table was reduced by TCRdb to in-frame sequences with V and J called. These copies leave out some clones; in studies compared against another copy, an unresolved V gene accounts for under half, and the cause of the remainder is not known. That table is the source of V, J and clone size, and D and trimming were worked out from the DNA. Here the sample has around 78,000 clones; around 82% occur a single time. Jointly, the top ten make up 8.5% to 10% of the sample.

Sequences LGHNT (CDR1) and FRNRAP (CDR2) are obtained from the germline V gene. The CDR3, from cysteine to phenylalanine, totals 19 residues. Solely the CDR3 DNA is kept, with 57 bases framed from the first base. The germline ends are 17 bases apart after V is trimmed by 0 bases and J by 0 bases. With regard to this clone: Its recognized antigen is unknown. No clone much larger than this one lies a single base away; base qualities are absent.

Study-wide conclusions, independent of this receptor: Because multi-region tumor sequencing was not performed, intratumor heterogeneity could not be ruled out. Uninvolved tumor-adjacent lung showed the highest T cell clonality, higher than tumor, which suggests more focused antigenic responses in the adjacent lung. A median of approximately 55 of the top 100 tumor clones were detected in paired uninvolved adjacent lung, and around 27 of these tumor clones were also found among the top 100 clones of the paired uninvolved adjacent lung. Because of the exploratory design, TCR variables were selected using unadjusted p-values without false-discovery rate correction. Higher blood T cell density associated with longer overall survival, while higher adjacent-lung clonality associated with shorter survival.

At diagnosis, peripheral blood, uninvolved tumor-adjacent lung and tumor were collected and were preserved as a mix of fresh-frozen and FFPE material. For TCR repertoire profiling, blood samples were analyzed as peripheral blood mononuclear cells. The sample was peripheral blood, taken before any cancer treatment. This sequence uses TRBV12-5 and TRBJ1-4, with no reliable assignment of the D segment. The sequence came from a female donor older than 55 with stage I lung adenocarcinoma. The bases read TGTGCTAGTGGTTTGGTACGAAAAGAGGATGTCGCAACTAATGAAAAACTGTTTTTT. Its coded protein is CASGLVRKEDVATNEKLFF.